This is a list of T cell receptor beta chains from one sample in a study of CD8 T cells in ankylosing spondylitis. One entry per CDR3 protein, called by TCRdb with MiXCR from the 5' RACE reads. The sample carries some 330,000 distinct CDR3 sequences, approximately 8% recorded once. Sequencing was carried out using blood, either unsorted or a sorted T cell fraction (not recorded which). The source of these receptors is a male donor with ankylosing spondylitis. Each CDR3 is given with its conserved first and last residue. Fields, in order: D gene, V gene, clone size, J gene, CDR3 protein, CDR3 DNA. A D gene is named only where the DNA matches it firmly. Not every row has a clone size; where given, it reads once, few, many or a size class.

D: TRBD2; V: TRBV12-3/TRBV12-4; size: .; J: TRBJ2-1; CDR3: CATKEGGRGDNEQFF; DNA: TGTGCCACCAAAGAAGGCGGGAGAGGGGACAATGAGCAGTTCTTC
D: TRBD1; V: TRBV6-5; size: .; J: TRBJ2-1; CDR3: CASSYSGDRGSYNEQFF; DNA: TGTGCCAGCAGTTACTCCGGGGACAGGGGGTCCTACAATGAGCAGTTCTTC
D: TRBD2; V: TRBV15; size: .; J: TRBJ2-7; CDR3: CATSNGLAGVEQYF; DNA: TGTGCCACCAGCAACGGACTAGCGGGAGTTGAGCAGTACTTC
D: .; V: TRBV7-6; size: many; J: TRBJ2-5; CDR3: CASTELGASRETQYF; DNA: TGTGCCAGCACAGAGCTGGGGGCCTCTAGGGAGACCCAGTACTTC
D: .; V: TRBV5-1; size: .; J: TRBJ2-1; CDR3: CASSLNRAGNEQFF; DNA: TGCGCCAGCAGCTTGAACAGGGCGGGCAATGAGCAGTTCTTC
D: .; V: TRBV5-1; size: few; J: TRBJ2-1; CDR3: CASSSWDGTNKQFF; DNA: TGCGCCAGCAGCTCCTGGGACGGGACCAATAAGCAGTTCTTC
D: .; V: TRBV29-1; size: many; J: TRBJ2-7; CDR3: CSVEEGGHYEQYF; DNA: TGCAGCGTTGAAGAGGGGGGACACTACGAGCAGTACTTC
D: .; V: TRBV7-9; size: few; J: TRBJ2-7; CDR3: CASSLGPPRHEQYF; DNA: TGTGCCAGCAGCTTAGGACCCCCTCGCCACGAGCAGTACTTC
D: .; V: TRBV6-2/TRBV6-3; size: .; J: TRBJ2-7; CDR3: CASSSGTGDELYF; DNA: TGTGCCAGCAGTAGCGGTACTGGGGACGAGCTGTACTTC
D: TRBD2; V: TRBV20-1; size: many; J: TRBJ2-2; CDR3: CSAPAGGNTGELFF; DNA: TGCAGTGCTCCAGCGGGAGGGAACACCGGGGAGCTGTTTTTT
D: TRBD1; V: TRBV20-1; size: .; J: TRBJ1-5; CDR3: CSASSGGTGGFQPQHF; DNA: TGCAGTGCTAGTAGTGGGGGGACAGGGGGCTTTCAGCCCCAGCATTTT
D: .; V: TRBV20-1; size: .; J: TRBJ2-1; CDR3: CSAAGAGNEQFF; DNA: TGCAGTGCTGCAGGGGCCGGCAATGAGCAGTTCTTC
D: .; V: TRBV5-1; size: .; J: TRBJ2-1; CDR3: CASSLPAQNEQFF; DNA: TGCGCCAGCAGCTTGCCTGCCCAAAATGAGCAGTTCTTC
D: TRBD1; V: TRBV12-3/TRBV12-4; size: many; J: TRBJ2-5; CDR3: CASSAPGTGWETQYF; DNA: TGTGCCAGCAGTGCTCCCGGGACAGGGTGGGAGACCCAGTACTTC
D: .; V: TRBV7-8; size: few; J: TRBJ1-1; CDR3: CASSLRRSEAFF; DNA: TGTGCCAGCAGCTTACGACGGTCTGAAGCTTTCTTT
D: TRBD2; V: TRBV20-1; size: .; J: TRBJ2-3; CDR3: CSALLAGATDTQYF; DNA: TGCAGTGCTTTACTAGCGGGGGCCACAGATACGCAGTATTTT
D: TRBD1; V: TRBV5-6; size: .; J: TRBJ2-2; CDR3: CASSLVLDRVTGELFF; DNA: TGTGCCAGCAGCCTGGTTCTGGACAGGGTCACCGGGGAGCTGTTTTTT
D: TRBD2; V: TRBV7-8; size: few; J: TRBJ2-1; CDR3: CASSAEGLAAQGEQFF; DNA: TGTGCCAGCAGCGCAGAAGGACTAGCCGCACAGGGTGAGCAGTTCTTC
D: .; V: TRBV12-3/TRBV12-4; size: many; J: TRBJ1-2; CDR3: CASSFPGGNSGYTF; DNA: TGTGCCAGCAGTTTCCCCGGGGGCAACTCGGGCTACACCTTC
D: .; V: TRBV5-5; size: many; J: TRBJ1-2; CDR3: CASSLGQRDYGYTF; DNA: TGTGCCAGCAGCTTGGGGCAACGGGACTATGGCTACACCTTC
D: .; V: TRBV19; size: few; J: TRBJ2-1; CDR3: CASSRIRDEGLNEQFF; DNA: TGTGCCAGTAGTAGAATTCGGGACGAGGGTCTCAATGAGCAGTTCTTC
D: .; V: TRBV27; size: .; J: TRBJ1-4; CDR3: CASSPGTLSTNEKLFF; DNA: TGTGCCAGCAGTCCCGGGACCTTATCAACTAATGAAAAACTGTTTTTT
D: .; V: TRBV3-1; size: many; J: TRBJ2-1; CDR3: CASSQAPAETTHEQFF; DNA: TGTGCCAGCAGCCAAGCTCCCGCGGAGACAACACATGAGCAGTTCTTC
D: .; V: TRBV5-1; size: .; J: TRBJ2-7; CDR3: CASSLDGKAYEQYF; DNA: TGCGCCAGCAGCTTAGACGGCAAAGCCTACGAGCAGTACTTC
D: TRBD2; V: TRBV7-9; size: .; J: TRBJ2-7; CDR3: CASNQGLAGPYEQYF; DNA: TGTGCCAGCAACCAAGGGCTAGCGGGACCTTACGAGCAGTACTTC
D: .; V: TRBV6-5; size: .; J: TRBJ2-7; CDR3: CASSYDRRSSYEQYF; DNA: TGTGCCAGCAGTTACGACAGGAGGAGCTCCTACGAGCAGTACTTC
D: .; V: TRBV2; size: .; J: TRBJ1-4; CDR3: CASSGSATQKKLFF; DNA: TGTGCCAGCAGTGGGTCCGCGACCCAGAAAAAACTGTTTTTT
D: TRBD2; V: TRBV11-2; size: .; J: TRBJ2-3; CDR3: CASSLDTRLAGGPGDTQYF; DNA: TGTGCCAGCAGCTTAGATACCCGACTAGCGGGAGGGCCCGGGGATACGCAGTATTTT
D: .; V: TRBV5-6; size: .; J: TRBJ2-1; CDR3: CASGAGFVNEQFF; DNA: TGTGCCAGCGGGGCTGGGTTTGTGAATGAGCAGTTCTTC